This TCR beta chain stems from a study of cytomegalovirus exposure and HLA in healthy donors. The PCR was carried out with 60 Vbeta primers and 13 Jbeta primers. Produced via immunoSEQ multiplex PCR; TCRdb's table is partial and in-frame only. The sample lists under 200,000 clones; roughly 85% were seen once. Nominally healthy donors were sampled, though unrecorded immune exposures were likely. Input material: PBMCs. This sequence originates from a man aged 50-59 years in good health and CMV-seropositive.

Written as DNA, the CDR3 is TGCAGCGTCGTCCCACAGGGCCCCAGCTCCTACAATGAGCAGTTCTTC. Amino acids: CSVVPQGPSSYNEQFF. The chain employs TRBV29-1 and TRBJ2-1, with a weak D call TRBD1 (6 bases). Germline CDR1 and CDR2: SQVTM and ANQGSEA. V lost 6 bases, J lost 0 bases, and 18 bases lay in between. This CDR3 spans 16 amino acids.